This is a list of T cell receptor beta chains from one sample in a study of beta chain features in type 1 diabetes. Some clones are missing from TCRdb's copy, which holds only in-frame ones; the method was immunoSEQ multiplex PCR. The sample gives about 160,000 clones, 63% of which show up once; roughly 0.092% is in the top ten. The sequenced material came from naive CD4+ T cells from blood. These receptors came from a man aged 30 to 39 with type 1 diabetes. Each CDR3 is given with its conserved first and last residue. The D gene is left open where the match is weak. Clone sizes are given selectively: once, few, many, or a class where the clone is expanded.

v_call,j_call,clone_size,d_call,cdr3_aa,cdr3_nt
TRBV4-3,TRBJ1-1,few,NA,CASSQGTANTEAFF,TGCGCCAGCAGCCAAGGGACAGCGAACACTGAAGCTTTCTTT
TRBV6-5,TRBJ2-5,NA,NA,CASSSAAGTQYF,TGTGCCAGCAGCTCTGCGGCGGGGACCCAGTACTTC
TRBV29-1,TRBJ1-1,NA,NA,CSVLSGVLNTEAFF,TGCAGCGTTCTGTCGGGGGTCCTGAACACTGAAGCTTTCTTT
TRBV30,TRBJ2-7,NA,TRBD1,CAWSRDRGIHEQYF,TGTGCCTGGAGCAGGGACAGGGGAATCCACGAGCAGTACTTC
TRBV12-5,TRBJ2-1,NA,NA,CASGLGNEQFF,TGTGCTAGTGGTTTGGGGAATGAGCAGTTCTTC
TRBV7-2,TRBJ1-6,NA,NA,CASSLLGAQGSPLHF,TGTGCCAGCAGCTTATTGGGGGCGCAGGGATCACCCCTCCACTTT
TRBV29-1,TRBJ2-7,few,NA,CSVETDYEQYF,TGCAGCGTTGAGACAGATTACGAGCAGTACTTC
TRBV7-9,TRBJ2-5,NA,NA,CASSLGTRQETQYF,TGTGCCAGCAGCTTAGGGACTCGGCAAGAGACCCAGTACTTC
TRBV30,TRBJ1-1,NA,NA,CARQGLVNTEAFF,TGTGCCAGACAAGGGTTGGTGAACACTGAAGCTTTCTTT
TRBV5-1,TRBJ2-1,few,TRBD2,CASSEGLSYNEQFF,TGCGCCAGCAGCGAGGGACTATCTTACAATGAGCAGTTCTTC
TRBV4-1,TRBJ1-2,NA,NA,CASSQDGTRTAIYGYTF,TGCGCCAGCAGCCAAGATGGGACTCGGACGGCGATTTATGGCTACACCTTC
TRBV19,TRBJ1-1,once,NA,CASSYLNTEAFF,TGTGCCAGTAGTTACCTGAACACTGAAGCTTTCTTT
TRBV4-3,TRBJ2-1,NA,NA,CASSQEAGANNEQFF,TGCGCCAGCAGCCAAGAGGCGGGGGCCAACAATGAGCAGTTCTTC
TRBV19,TRBJ2-5,few,NA,CASSIQETQYF,TGTGCCAGTAGCATCCAAGAGACCCAGTACTTC
TRBV5-4,TRBJ1-2,few,TRBD1,CASSLLVGGDYGYTF,TGTGCCAGCAGCTTGCTTGTAGGGGGCGACTATGGCTACACCTTC
TRBV30,TRBJ1-1,NA,NA,CACKQRVRNTEAFF,TGTGCCTGCAAACAGCGTGTAAGGAACACTGAAGCTTTCTTT
TRBV7-2,TRBJ2-7,NA,NA,CASSLGGSAYEQYF,TGTGCCAGCAGCTTAGGGGGCTCTGCCTACGAGCAGTACTTC
TRBV10-1,TRBJ2-3,NA,NA,CASGMSGATDTQYF,TGCGCCAGTGGCATGAGTGGGGCCACAGATACGCAGTATTTT
TRBV9,TRBJ1-5,NA,NA,CASSVGQSNQPQHF,TGTGCCAGCAGCGTAGGACAGAGCAATCAGCCCCAGCATTTT
TRBV4-3,TRBJ2-7,once,NA,CASSQVPTGFGDYEQYF,TGCGCCAGCAGCCAAGTCCCAACAGGGTTTGGGGACTACGAGCAGTACTTC
TRBV30,TRBJ1-3,NA,NA,CAWTWAGNTIYF,TGTGCCTGGACATGGGCGGGAAACACCATATATTTT
TRBV23-1,TRBJ1-6,NA,NA,CASSLGLALHF,TGCGCCAGCAGCTTGGGACTGGCCCTCCACTTT
TRBV6-5,TRBJ1-1,NA,NA,CASKFENTEAFF,TGTGCCAGCAAGTTTGAGAACACTGAAGCTTTCTTT
TRBV15,TRBJ2-5,NA,NA,CATSQTRTEGETQYF,TGTGCCACCTCCCAGACACGGACAGAGGGAGAGACCCAGTACTTC
TRBV6-6,TRBJ2-3,NA,NA,CASTPGGTDTQYF,TGTGCCAGCACCCCAGGAGGGACAGATACGCAGTATTTT
TRBV25-1,TRBJ2-1,NA,TRBD1,CASSLDRVVGQQFF,TGTGCCAGCAGCCTGGACAGGGTCGTAGGTCAGCAGTTCTTC
TRBV7-2,TRBJ2-1,NA,NA,CASSPGAFSYNEQFF,TGTGCCAGCAGCCCAGGAGCCTTTTCCTACAATGAGCAGTTCTTC
TRBV4-3,TRBJ1-1,NA,NA,CASSQEGGSTEAFF,TGCGCCAGCAGCCAAGAGGGCGGCAGCACTGAAGCTTTCTTT
TRBV9,TRBJ2-5,NA,TRBD2,CASSSGLAAKQETQYF,TGTGCCAGCAGCTCCGGACTAGCGGCGAAACAAGAGACCCAGTACTTC
TRBV5-1,TRBJ2-3,NA,TRBD1,CASSPGQGADTQYF,TGCGCCAGCAGCCCGGGACAGGGGGCGGATACGCAGTATTTT
TRBV15,TRBJ2-5,NA,NA,CATSRDPKETQYF,TGTGCCACCAGCAGAGATCCTAAGGAGACCCAGTACTTC
TRBV30,TRBJ1-1,NA,NA,CAWSHKGFPEAFF,TGTGCCTGGAGTCATAAAGGGTTCCCTGAAGCTTTCTTT
TRBV14,TRBJ1-6,NA,NA,CASSHPQGFHNSPLHF,TGTGCCAGCAGCCACCCACAGGGATTCCATAATTCACCCCTCCACTTT
TRBV7-2,TRBJ2-5,NA,NA,CASSLAPQETQYF,TGTGCCAGCAGCTTAGCGCCCCAAGAGACCCAGTACTTC
TRBV7-6,TRBJ2-2,NA,NA,CASSRGSNTGELFF,TGTGCCAGCAGCCGGGGCAGCAACACCGGGGAGCTGTTTTTT
TRBV30,TRBJ2-1,NA,TRBD2,CAWGLGYNEQFF,TGTGCCTGGGGACTAGGATACAATGAGCAGTTCTTC
TRBV5-1,TRBJ2-3,few,NA,CASSFVTDTQYF,TGCGCCAGCAGCTTTGTCACAGATACGCAGTATTTT
TRBV27,TRBJ1-2,once,NA,CASSLSKENYGYTF,TGTGCCAGCAGCCTCTCAAAGGAGAACTATGGCTACACCTTC
TRBV30,TRBJ1-5,few,TRBD1,CAWSQGAKGNQPQHF,TGTGCCTGGAGTCAGGGGGCTAAAGGCAATCAGCCCCAGCATTTT
TRBV30,TRBJ1-4,once,NA,CALQGTNEKLFF,TGTGCTTTACAGGGAACTAATGAAAAACTGTTTTTT
TRBV10-3,TRBJ1-1,once,NA,CAISEVSGNTEAFF,TGTGCCATCAGTGAGGTGTCAGGGAACACTGAAGCTTTCTTT
TRBV18,TRBJ2-3,NA,TRBD1,CASSPGQGSTDTQYF,TGTGCCAGCTCACCCGGACAGGGAAGCACAGATACGCAGTATTTT
TRBV15,TRBJ2-1,NA,TRBD2,CATSAGTSNEQFF,TGTGCCACCAGCGCTGGGACTAGCAATGAGCAGTTCTTC
TRBV2,TRBJ2-1,NA,TRBD1,CASRGQASSYNEQFF,TGTGCCAGCAGAGGACAGGCAAGCTCCTACAATGAGCAGTTCTTC
TRBV11-2,TRBJ2-3,NA,NA,CASSLVQRRDTQYF,TGTGCCAGCAGCTTAGTCCAACGAAGGGATACGCAGTATTTT
TRBV25-1,TRBJ1-2,NA,TRBD1,CASSDSGTDDGYTF,TGTGCCAGCAGTGACTCCGGGACAGATGATGGCTACACCTTC